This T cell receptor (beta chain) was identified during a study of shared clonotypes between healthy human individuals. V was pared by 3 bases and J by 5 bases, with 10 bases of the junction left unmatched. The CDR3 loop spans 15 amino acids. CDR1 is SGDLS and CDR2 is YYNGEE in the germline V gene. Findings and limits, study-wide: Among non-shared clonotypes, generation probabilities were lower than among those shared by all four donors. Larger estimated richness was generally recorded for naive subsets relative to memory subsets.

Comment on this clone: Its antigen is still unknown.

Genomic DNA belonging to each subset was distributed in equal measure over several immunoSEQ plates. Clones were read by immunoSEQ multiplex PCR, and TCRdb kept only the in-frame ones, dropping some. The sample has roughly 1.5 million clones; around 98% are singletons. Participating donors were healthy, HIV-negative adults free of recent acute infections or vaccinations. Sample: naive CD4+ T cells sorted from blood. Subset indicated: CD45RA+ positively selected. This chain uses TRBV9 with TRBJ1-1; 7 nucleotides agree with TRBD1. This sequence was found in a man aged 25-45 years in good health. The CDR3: CASSGVQGWGTEAFF. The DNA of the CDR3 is TGTGCCAGCAGCGGAGTACAGGGGTGGGGAACTGAAGCTTTCTTT.